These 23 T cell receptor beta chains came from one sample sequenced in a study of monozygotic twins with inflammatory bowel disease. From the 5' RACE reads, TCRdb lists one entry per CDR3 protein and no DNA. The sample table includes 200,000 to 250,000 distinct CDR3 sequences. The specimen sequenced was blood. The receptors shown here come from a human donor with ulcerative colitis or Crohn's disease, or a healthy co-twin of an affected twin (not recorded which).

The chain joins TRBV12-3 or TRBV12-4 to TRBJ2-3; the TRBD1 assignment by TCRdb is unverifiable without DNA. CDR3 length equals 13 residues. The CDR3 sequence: CASSIGGTDTQYF.

CDR3 region: CASSPTGADGYTF. This chain connects TRBV2 to TRBJ1-2; TCRdb indicates TRBD1, and absent DNA this call remains unverified. The germline V gene has CDR1 SNHLY and CDR2 FYNNEI. This CDR3 spans 13 amino acids.

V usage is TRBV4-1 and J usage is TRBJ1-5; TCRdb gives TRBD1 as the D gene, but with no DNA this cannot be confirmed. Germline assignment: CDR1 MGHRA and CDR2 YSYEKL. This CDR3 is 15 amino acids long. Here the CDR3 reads CASSQVPGVNQPQHF.

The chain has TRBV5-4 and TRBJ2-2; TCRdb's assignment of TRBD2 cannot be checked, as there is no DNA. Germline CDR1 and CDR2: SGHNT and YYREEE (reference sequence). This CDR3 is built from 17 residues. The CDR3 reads CASSLSLVPGGTGELFF. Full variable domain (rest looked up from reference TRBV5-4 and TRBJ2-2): ETGVTQSPTHLIKTRGQQVTLRCSSQSGHNTVSWYQQALGQGPQFIFQYYREEENGRGNFPPRFSGLQFPNYSSELNVNALELDDSALYLCASSLSLVPGGTGELFFGEGSRLTVL.

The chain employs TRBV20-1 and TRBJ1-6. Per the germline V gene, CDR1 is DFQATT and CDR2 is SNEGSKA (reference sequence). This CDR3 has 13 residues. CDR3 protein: CSARYTNNSPLHF.

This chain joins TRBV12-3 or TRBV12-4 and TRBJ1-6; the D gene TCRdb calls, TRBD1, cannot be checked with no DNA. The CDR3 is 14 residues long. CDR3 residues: CASRKTGSYSPLHF.

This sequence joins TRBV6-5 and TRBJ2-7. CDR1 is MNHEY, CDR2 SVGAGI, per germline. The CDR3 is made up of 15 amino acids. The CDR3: CASSYSGRNSYEQYF.

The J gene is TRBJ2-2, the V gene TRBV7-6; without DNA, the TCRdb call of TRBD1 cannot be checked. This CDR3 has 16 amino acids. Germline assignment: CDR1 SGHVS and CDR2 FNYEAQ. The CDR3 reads CASSRFTGLNTGELFF.

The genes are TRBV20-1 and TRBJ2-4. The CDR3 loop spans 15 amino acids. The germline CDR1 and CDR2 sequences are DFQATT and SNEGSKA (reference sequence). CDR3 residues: CSARRQSIAKNIQYF.

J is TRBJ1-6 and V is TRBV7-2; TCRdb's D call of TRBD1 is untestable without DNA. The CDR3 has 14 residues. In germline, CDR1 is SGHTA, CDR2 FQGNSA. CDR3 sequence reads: CASSFGGSNTPLHF.

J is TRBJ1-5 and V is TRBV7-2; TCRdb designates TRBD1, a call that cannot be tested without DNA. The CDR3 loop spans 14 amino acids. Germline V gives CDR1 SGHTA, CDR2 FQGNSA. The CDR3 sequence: CASSKRGSNQPQHF.

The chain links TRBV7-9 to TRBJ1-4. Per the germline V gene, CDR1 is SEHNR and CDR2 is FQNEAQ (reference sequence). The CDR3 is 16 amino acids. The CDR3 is CASSLGGEVLNEKLFF.

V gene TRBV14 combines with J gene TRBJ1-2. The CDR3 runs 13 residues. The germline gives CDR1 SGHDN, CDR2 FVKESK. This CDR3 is CASSTSSGNGYTF.

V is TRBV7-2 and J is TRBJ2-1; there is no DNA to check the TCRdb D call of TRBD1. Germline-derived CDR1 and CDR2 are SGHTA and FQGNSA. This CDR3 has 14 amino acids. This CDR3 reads CASSLNRGRIVQFF.

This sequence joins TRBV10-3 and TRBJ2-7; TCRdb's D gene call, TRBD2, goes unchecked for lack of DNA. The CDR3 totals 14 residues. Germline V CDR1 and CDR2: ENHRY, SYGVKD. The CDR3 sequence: CAISLGTSGNEQYF.

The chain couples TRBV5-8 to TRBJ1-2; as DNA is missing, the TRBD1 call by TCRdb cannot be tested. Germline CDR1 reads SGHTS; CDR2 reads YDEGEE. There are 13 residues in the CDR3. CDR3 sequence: CASSLIQAFSYTF. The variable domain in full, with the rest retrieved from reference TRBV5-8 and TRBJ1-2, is EAGVTQSPTHLIKTRGQQATLRCSPISGHTSVYWYQQALGLGLQFLLWYDEGEERNRGNFPPRFSGRQFPNYSSELNVNALELEDSALYLCASSLIQAFSYTFGSGTRLTVV.

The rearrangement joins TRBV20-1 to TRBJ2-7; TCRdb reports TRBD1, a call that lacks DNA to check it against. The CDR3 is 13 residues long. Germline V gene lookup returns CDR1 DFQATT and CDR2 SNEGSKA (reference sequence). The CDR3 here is CSALRGAVYEQYF.

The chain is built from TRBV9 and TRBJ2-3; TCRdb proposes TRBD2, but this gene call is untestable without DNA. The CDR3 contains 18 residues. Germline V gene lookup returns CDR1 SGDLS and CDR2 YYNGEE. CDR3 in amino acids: CASSVAHKLAGGSDTQYF.

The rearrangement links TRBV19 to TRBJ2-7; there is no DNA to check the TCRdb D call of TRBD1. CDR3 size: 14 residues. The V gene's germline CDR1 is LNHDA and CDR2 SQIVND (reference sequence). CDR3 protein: CASSIPGQGYEQYF.

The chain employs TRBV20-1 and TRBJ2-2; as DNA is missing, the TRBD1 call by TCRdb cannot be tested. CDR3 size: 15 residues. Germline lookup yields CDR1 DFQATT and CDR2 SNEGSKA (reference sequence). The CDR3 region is CSASGDTANTGELFF.

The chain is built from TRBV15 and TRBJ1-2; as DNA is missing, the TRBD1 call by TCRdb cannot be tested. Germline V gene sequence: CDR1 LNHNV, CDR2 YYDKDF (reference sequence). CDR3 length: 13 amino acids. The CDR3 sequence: CATSGPIGAVSIF.

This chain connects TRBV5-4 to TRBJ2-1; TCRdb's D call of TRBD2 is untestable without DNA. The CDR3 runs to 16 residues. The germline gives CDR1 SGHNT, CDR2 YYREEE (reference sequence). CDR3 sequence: CASSLRQGLSYNEQFF.

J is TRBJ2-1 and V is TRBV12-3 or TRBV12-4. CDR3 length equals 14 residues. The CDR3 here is CASSLVPVNNEQFF.